This T cell receptor (beta chain) derives from a study of tumor and adjacent non-tumor tissue in lung cancer. Study details: About 4.17 million productive TCRbeta reads were obtained per sample on average. Notes on the study in general: Significantly higher TCR diversity was found in tumor than normal lung.

Note on this clonotype: The antigen is undetermined.

Germline assignment: CDR1 SEHNR and CDR2 FQNEAQ (reference sequence). This CDR3 is built from 18 residues. V was pared by 3 bases and J by 0 bases, with 18 bases between. RNA was extracted from bulk tissue without any cell sorting. Newly diagnosed lung cancer patients had thoracic surgery in China, August–late 2014, without prior chemotherapy. The library came from three nested PCR rounds adapted from ARM-PCR protocols. TCRdb itself ran the multiplex PCR reads through MiXCR, one entry per CDR3 protein. The table lists 90,000 or so distinct CDR3 sequences, around two thirds of them singletons, with approximately 15% in the top ten.

The sample taken for sequencing was lung tumor tissue. The sequence came from a man aged 70 or older with non-small cell lung cancer. This chain uses TRBV7-9 with TRBJ1-3, with a tentative D call TRBD1 (6 bases). The CDR3 DNA reads as TGTGCCAGCAGCTTCGAAACCGGACAGCGGCGCTCTGGAAACACCATATATTTT. Protein: CASSFETGQRRSGNTIYF.